These 27 T cell receptor beta chains were all obtained from the same sample, sequenced in a study of early T cells in non-severe SARS-CoV-2 infection. TCRdb reprocessed the 5' RACE reads with MiXCR, giving one entry per CDR3 protein. The sample includes 40,000 to 55,000 distinct CDR3 sequences, roughly an eighth seen only once; the top ten take roughly a sixth. The sample taken for sequencing was whole blood. These receptors were collected from an adult who was a healthcare worker with PCR-confirmed SARS-CoV-2 infection or an uninfected control (not recorded which).

This clonotype has a count of ten or more. The gene calls are TRBV19 and TRBJ1-5; 7 bases line up with TRBD1. Trimming removed 9 bases from V and 6 bases from J; junction bases left unmatched: 17. The CDR3 loop spans 16 amino acids. Germline CDR1 reads LNHDA; CDR2 reads SQIVND (reference sequence). The CDR3 nucleotides read TGTGCCAGCAGCTCTTTGGAGGGGGCCGTTGGTCAGCCCCAGCATTTT. Protein: CASSSLEGAVGQPQHF.

Only a few counts were recorded for this clonotype. CDR3 amino acids: CASSQDWGQGGQPQHF. The CDR3 DNA follows: TGCGCCAGCAGCCAAGATTGGGGGCAGGGAGGCCAGCCCCAGCATTTT. The J gene is TRBJ1-5, the V gene TRBV4-3; possible D gene TRBD1, 6 bases. Deletions cut 0 bases from V and 7 bases from J, with 16 bases between. The length of the CDR3 is 16 residues. Germline loops: CDR1 LGHNA, CDR2 YSLEER.

This clonotype was found a few times. This chain joins TRBV5-5 and TRBJ1-1, with unresolved D. The CDR3 loop spans 13 amino acids. Germline-derived CDR1 and CDR2 are SGHKS and YYEKEE (reference sequence). Deletions cut 4 bases from V and 3 bases from J, with 10 bases between. CDR3 coding DNA: TGTGCCAGCAGCCCAAGATTTGACACTGAAGCTTTCTTT. Amino acid sequence: CASSPRFDTEAFF.

This clonotype was seen many times. This chain joins TRBV11-2 and TRBJ2-7; D is unclear. CDR1 is SGHAT, CDR2 FQNNGV, per germline. V was trimmed by 0 bases and J by 6 bases, leaving 6 bases between them. The CDR3 runs 12 residues. In DNA form, the CDR3 reads TGTGCCAGCAGCTTAGATCAAGGCGAGCAGTACTTC. This sequence encodes CASSLDQGEQYF. The whole variable domain, filled in from reference TRBV11-2 and TRBJ2-7, reads EAGVAQSPRYKIIEKRQSVAFWCNPISGHATLYWYQQILGQGPKLLIQFQNNGVVDDSQLPKDRFSAERLKGVDSTLKIQPAKLEDSAVYLCASSLDQGEQYFGPGTRLTVT.

This clonotype was observed at least ten times. The CDR3 loop reads CASSSGDGYSPLHF. DNA of the CDR3: TGTGCCAGCAGCTCGGGGGACGGTTATTCACCCCTCCACTTT. The chain has TRBV7-8 and TRBJ1-6, with a weak D call TRBD1 (5 bases). Deletions cut 4 bases from V and 8 bases from J, with 12 bases between. The CDR3 is 14 amino acids. Per germline, CDR1 SGHVS and CDR2 FQNEAQ.

There are a few counts of this clonotype. The chain combines TRBV19 with TRBJ2-3; 12 bases are a match to TRBD2. V was clipped by 2 bases and J by 6 bases; unmatched bases: 9. CDR3 size: 17 residues. CDR1 and CDR2 from the germline V gene are LNHDA and SQIVND (reference sequence). The CDR3 reads CASSIRRLAGGLDTQYF. The CDR3 DNA follows: TGTGCCAGTAGTATAAGGAGGCTAGCGGGAGGGCTGGATACGCAGTATTTT.

This clonotype has just a few counts. The chain uses TRBV5-5 and TRBJ1-1; D not resolved. CDR1 is SGHKS, CDR2 YYEKEE, per germline (reference sequence). The germline V and J ends were trimmed by 5 bases and 2 bases, with 16 bases remaining between them. This CDR3 spans 15 amino acids. The CDR3 protein is CASRLQRTVNTEAFF. In nucleotides, the CDR3 is TGTGCCAGCAGACTTCAACGGACGGTAAACACTGAAGCTTTCTTT.

This clonotype was detected only a few times. This sequence joins TRBV12-3 or TRBV12-4 and TRBJ2-7; D possibly corresponds to TRBD1 (7 bases). V lost 6 bases and J lost 2, with 17 bases in between. CDR3 length equals 15 residues. CDR3 region: CASSRERGRPYEQYF. CDR3 sequence (DNA): TGTGCCAGCAGCCGGGAGAGGGGGCGACCCTACGAGCAGTACTTC.

This clonotype was seen repeatedly, ten times or more. The genes are TRBV18 and TRBJ2-2, with 12 bases that match TRBD1. The CDR3 sequence is 16 residues long. Germline V gene sequence: CDR1 KGHSH, CDR2 LQKENI. The V segment lost 3 bases and the J segment 4 bases; nucleotides outside the gene matches: 3. CDR3 DNA sequence: TGTGCCAGCTCACCCGGGACAGGGGGCATCACCGGGGAGCTGTTTTTT. It translates to CASSPGTGGITGELFF.

This clonotype was counted a few times. The rearrangement links TRBV24-1 to TRBJ1-2, with 7 bases fitting TRBD1. The CDR3 runs 15 residues. Per germline, CDR1 KGHDR and CDR2 SFDVKD. Losses at the gene ends were 4 bases for V and 7 bases for J; bases not matched to a gene: 11. CDR3 amino acids: CATSDSSTGVFGYTF. For the CDR3, the DNA is TGTGCCACCAGTGACTCGTCCACAGGGGTGTTTGGCTACACCTTC.

This clonotype was picked up a small number of times. The chain joins TRBV20-1 to TRBJ2-3; D unresolved. The germline gives CDR1 DFQATT, CDR2 SNEGSKA (reference sequence). V lost 5 bases, J lost 0 bases, and 6 bases lay in between. The CDR3 has 12 residues. The CDR3 sequence is CSARGSTDTQYF. Here the CDR3 DNA reads TGCAGTGCTCGTGGGAGCACAGATACGCAGTATTTT.

At least ten counts were recorded for this clonotype. CDR3 nucleotide sequence: TGTGCCAGCAGCCGACAGGGATCTTACAATGAGCAGTTCTTC. This sequence encodes CASSRQGSYNEQFF. The V call is TRBV4-2, the J call TRBJ2-1; TRBD1 agrees at 7 bases. Unmatched junction bases numbered 4, after V lost 4 bases and J lost 4 bases. The germline V gene encodes CDR1 LGHNA and CDR2 YNFKEQ. This CDR3 contains 14 residues.

V is TRBV28 and J is TRBJ2-1; D is undetermined. Germline CDR1 reads MDHEN; CDR2 reads SYDVKM. The ends were cut back, 5 bases at V and 9 bases at J, with 11 bases in the middle. The CDR3 length is 12 residues. CDR3 residues: CASSIVLGEQFF. The CDR3 bases are TGTGCCAGCAGTATAGTCTTAGGTGAGCAGTTCTTC.

The chain couples TRBV15 to TRBJ2-4; either TRBD1 or TRBD2 may fit D (5 bases each). This CDR3 region has 17 residues. CDR1 is LNHNV and CDR2 is YYDKDF in the germline V gene (reference sequence). With 3 bases removed from V and 2 bases from J, the gap between germline ends came to 17 bases. The CDR3 spells CATSRLPGRLPKNIQYF. In DNA form, the CDR3 reads TGTGCCACCAGCAGGCTCCCAGGGAGACTTCCCAAAAACATTCAGTACTTC. The whole variable domain, filled in from reference TRBV15 and TRBJ2-4, reads DAMVIQNPRYQVTQFGKPVTLSCSQTLNHNVMYWYQQKSSQAPKLLFHYYDKDFNNEADTPDNFQSRRPNTSFCFLDIRSPGLGDTAMYLCATSRLPGRLPKNIQYFGAGTRLSVL.

This rearrangement joins TRBV7-2 to TRBJ1-5, with D hard to call. Trimming took off 2 bases at V and 8 bases at J, with 7 bases between the two ends. The germline gives CDR1 SGHTA, CDR2 FQGNSA. This CDR3 comprises 12 residues. The CDR3 DNA sequence: TGTGCCAGCAGCTTATCTGGGGAGCCCCAGCATTTT. Its protein is CASSLSGEPQHF.

This clonotype was recorded many times. V and J are TRBV6-2 or TRBV6-3 and TRBJ2-7, with 8 bases lining up with TRBD1. Germline assignment: CDR1 MNHEY and CDR2 SVGEGT. V lost 5 bases to trimming and J lost 6 bases; unmatched junction nucleotides: 9. The CDR3 is 14 amino acids. The CDR3 DNA is TGTGCCAGCAGTCCGCGGACAGGGACTGGCGAGCAGTACTTC. Protein sequence: CASSPRTGTGEQYF.

The chain links TRBV29-1 to TRBJ2-1; TRBD2 matches at 12 bases. CDR3 length: 17 residues. Germline CDR1 SQVTM, CDR2 ANQGSEA. V lost 4 bases, J lost 0 bases, and 7 bases stayed unmatched. CDR3 region: CSVAGTSGSSSYNEQFF. CDR3 sequence (DNA): TGCAGCGTTGCTGGGACTAGCGGGTCTAGCTCCTACAATGAGCAGTTCTTC.

In this sample, this clonotype turned up a few times. V is TRBV5-6 and J is TRBJ2-4, with D perhaps TRBD1 (6 bases). This CDR3 is 14 amino acids long. Trimming removed 0 bases at V and 8 bases at J, with 12 bases between. The germline gives CDR1 SGHDT, CDR2 YYEEEE. The CDR3 coding sequence is TGTGCCAGCAGCTTGGTACAGGGTAGACACATTCAGTACTTC. Amino acids: CASSLVQGRHIQYF.

V and J are TRBV29-1 and TRBJ1-2; tentative D call: TRBD1 (5 bases). This CDR3 region has 12 residues. The V gene's germline CDR1 is SQVTM and CDR2 ANQGSEA. The V end lost 4 bases, the J end lost 9 bases, and 15 bases lay between the germline ends. The CDR3 region is CSVVRGGDRYTF. The CDR3 nucleotides read TGCAGCGTTGTCCGAGGAGGGGATCGCTACACCTTC.

This clonotype appeared many times. The chain employs TRBV7-6 and TRBJ1-2; TRBD1 aligns across 10 bases. The V segment lost 0 bases and the J segment 4 bases; nucleotides outside the gene matches: 14. Germline values: CDR1 SGHVS, CDR2 FNYEAQ. This CDR3 is 19 amino acids long. CDR3 DNA: TGTGCCAGCAGCTTAGCGGCCCGCGGAGGGACAGGGGAGGGCTATGGCTACACCTTC. Amino acids: CASSLAARGGTGEGYGYTF.

V gene TRBV7-3 combines with J gene TRBJ2-2, with D uncertain. V was pared by 1 base and J by 7 bases, with 7 bases between. This CDR3 comprises 13 residues. CDR1 and CDR2 from the germline V gene are SGHTA and FQGTGA. The CDR3 sequence is CASSLNTGGELFF. Here the CDR3 DNA reads TGTGCCAGCAGCTTAAACACCGGCGGGGAGCTGTTTTTT.

There are many counts of this clonotype. The V call is TRBV6-6, the J call TRBJ2-3; unclear D gene. The CDR3 contains 14 residues. V lost 6 bases and J 0 bases, leaving 10 bases between the germline ends. Germline loops: CDR1 MNHNY, CDR2 SVGAGI (reference sequence). As DNA, the CDR3 is TGTGCCAGCAGGGTCACCTCTAGCACAGATACGCAGTATTTT. It specifies CASRVTSSTDTQYF.

This clonotype was seen many times. CDR3 sequence (DNA): TGTGCCAGCAGCTTAGGTCCGGGGGGCGCACAGGATAGCAATCAGCCCCAGCATTTT. It encodes CASSLGPGGAQDSNQPQHF. J is TRBJ1-5 and V is TRBV7-6, with D possibly TRBD1 on 6 matching bases. The CDR3 loop spans 19 amino acids. Germline V gene data show CDR1 as SGHVS and CDR2 as FNYEAQ. The V end lost 1 base, the J end lost 0 bases, and 19 bases lay between the germline ends. The full variable domain, its missing parts supplied by reference TRBV7-6 and TRBJ1-5, is GAGVSQSPRYKVTKRGQDVALRCDPISGHVSLYWYRQALGQGPEFLTYFNYEAQQDKSGLPNDRFSAERPEGSISTLTIQRTEQRDSAMYRCASSLGPGGAQDSNQPQHFGDGTRLSIL.

This clonotype appeared many times. CDR3 in amino acids: CASSLALARGETQYF. Written as DNA, the CDR3 is TGTGCCAGCAGCTTAGCGTTAGCTAGGGGAGAGACCCAGTACTTC. The chain uses TRBV7-8 and TRBJ2-5; TRBD1 might be the D (5 bases). The CDR3 runs 15 residues. CDR1 is SGHVS, CDR2 FQNEAQ, per germline. Deletions cut 0 bases from V and 4 bases from J, with 12 bases between.

There are many counts of this clonotype. The chain employs TRBV4-1 and TRBJ2-1; TRBD1 agrees at 9 bases. In germline, CDR1 is MGHRA, CDR2 YSYEKL. CDR3 length: 14 amino acids. Trimming took 1 base from V and 14 from J; bases not matched to a gene: 9. Here the CDR3 DNA reads TGCGCCAGCAGCCAAGGGACAGGGGACTTCTCTGAGTTCTTC. Its translation: CASSQGTGDFSEFF.

This clonotype was seen only a few times. The gene calls are TRBV18 and TRBJ2-4; D is unclear. Trimming stripped 1 base from V and 5 bases from J, with 9 bases between. CDR1 KGHSH and CDR2 LQKENI come from the germline V gene. CDR3 size: 14 residues. CDR3 loop: CASSPQSGQNIQYF. Written as DNA, the CDR3 is TGTGCCAGCTCACCACAGTCAGGCCAAAACATTCAGTACTTC.

In this sample, this clonotype turned up a few times. This CDR3 is CSARDRRRVNTEAFF. As DNA, the CDR3 is TGCAGTGCTAGAGATCGACGCAGGGTGAACACTGAAGCTTTCTTT. The chain links TRBV20-1 to TRBJ1-1; D perhaps matches TRBD1 (5 bases). The CDR3 contains 15 residues. Germline values: CDR1 DFQATT, CDR2 SNEGSKA (reference sequence). Between the trimmed V and J ends, which lost 0 bases and 0 bases, there was a span of 11 bases.